This section outlines one T cell receptor (beta chain) sequence together with its context. The junction and the germline gene differ at one end; a read error may be behind it. The method was immunoSEQ multiplex PCR; TCRdb's version includes in-frame clones alone and lacks a portion of them. Here the sample spans 90,000 to 100,000 clones, roughly nine tenths being singletons. The sample comes from a study of cytomegalovirus exposure and HLA in healthy donors. Study overall: The approximately 710 first-cohort repertoires and the 120 or so validation repertoires shared the same platform, a later analysis reported.

The CDR3 runs to 14 residues. CDR1 SGDLS and CDR2 YYNGEE come from the germline V gene. The sequence was collected from a man aged 18 to 29 in good health and CMV-seropositive. Sequencing was carried out using PBMCs. The chain employs TRBV9 and TRBJ1-2; the match to TRBD1 covers 7 bases. The CDR3 reads CASSVDGTVGKDQF. The DNA of the CDR3 is TGTGCCAGCAGCGTAGATGGGACAGTGGGGAAAGACCAATTC.